This T cell receptor beta chain emerged from a study of T-cell reconstitution after alpha-beta-depleted transplantation in children. Study-wide points: Alpha-beta T cells about two months after transplant reportedly derived from several hundred expanded graft clones.

The CDR3 is made up of 13 amino acids. Germline CDR1 MDHEN, CDR2 SYDVKM. There are many counts of this clonotype. Its antigen remains unknown. One end of the junction fails to match germline, which may point to a read error. The library targeted TCRbeta and was prepared with unique molecular identifiers. Each CDR3 protein is one row after TCRdb ran MiXCR on the PCR reads. The sample consists of about 300,000 distinct CDR3 sequences, roughly a tenth of them appearing once. This sample comprised PBMCs, obtained before TCRalphabeta/CD19-depleted stem cell transplant. The rearrangement uses TRBV28 and TRBJ2-3; 7 positions agree with TRBD2. The receptor was isolated from a boy under two years old with acute myeloid leukemia, due to receive a stem cell transplant. The CDR3 region has the DNA TGTGCCAGCTTGACAAACCGAGAATCTAAGCGGGGTTGG. Amino acids: CASLTNRESKRGW.